The 4 T cell receptor beta chains given below trace back to one sample, sequenced in a study of cytomegalovirus exposure and HLA in healthy donors. Both 60 Vbeta primers and 13 Jbeta primers went into the PCR. Clones were read by immunoSEQ multiplex PCR, and TCRdb kept only the in-frame ones, dropping some. The sample includes about 110,000 clones, about 79% seen only once; the top ten take about 2.6%. Material for sequencing was PBMCs. The receptors were sampled from a man aged 45-60 years in good health and CMV-seropositive.

The chain employs TRBV10-3 and TRBJ2-3; TRBD2 is a possible D gene (7 bases). Germline assignment: CDR1 ENHRY and CDR2 SYGVKD. CDR3 length: 18 amino acids. Trimming took 0 bases from V and 0 from J, leaving 16 bases between them. Here the CDR3 DNA reads TGTGCCATCAGTGAGTCGACGGGGGGCCCGACTAGCACAGATACGCAGTATTTT. This gives the protein CAISESTGGPTSTDTQYF.

This clone was found a few times. This chain joins TRBV6-1 and TRBJ2-7, with 7 bases that match TRBD1. CDR1 MNHNS and CDR2 SASEGT come from the germline V gene. V trimming: 4 bases; J trimming: 6 bases; junction bases outside the gene matches: 3. CDR3 size: 12 residues. This chain's CDR3 is CASSGQGIEQYF. For the CDR3, the DNA is TGTGCCAGCAGTGGACAGGGAATCGAGCAGTACTTC.

The rearrangement joins TRBV25-1 to TRBJ1-1; D call uncertain. CDR3 size: 15 residues. V dropped 3 bases and J dropped 3 bases, with 14 bases sitting between them. From germline, CDR1 is MGHDK and CDR2 SYGVNS. The DNA for the CDR3 is TGTGCCAGCAGTGACCCCCAGGACGGGGACACTGAAGCTTTCTTT. This codes for CASSDPQDGDTEAFF. Combining the CDR3 with reference TRBV25-1 and TRBJ1-1 gives the whole variable domain EADIYQTPRYLVIGTGKKITLECSQTMGHDKMYWYQQDPGMELHLIHYSYGVNSTEKGDLSSESTVSRIRTEHFPLTLESARPSHTSQYLCASSDPQDGDTEAFFGQGTRLTVV.

V and J are TRBV6-6 and TRBJ2-1, with 9 bases matching TRBD1. The length of the CDR3 is 15 residues. The J segment lost 8 bases and the V segment lost 6 bases, leaving 11 bases of the junction unmatched. Per germline, CDR1 MNHNY and CDR2 SVGAGI (reference sequence). The CDR3 protein is CASRAGTGSIDEQFF. DNA for the CDR3: TGTGCCAGCAGGGCCGGGACAGGGTCGATAGATGAGCAGTTCTTC.